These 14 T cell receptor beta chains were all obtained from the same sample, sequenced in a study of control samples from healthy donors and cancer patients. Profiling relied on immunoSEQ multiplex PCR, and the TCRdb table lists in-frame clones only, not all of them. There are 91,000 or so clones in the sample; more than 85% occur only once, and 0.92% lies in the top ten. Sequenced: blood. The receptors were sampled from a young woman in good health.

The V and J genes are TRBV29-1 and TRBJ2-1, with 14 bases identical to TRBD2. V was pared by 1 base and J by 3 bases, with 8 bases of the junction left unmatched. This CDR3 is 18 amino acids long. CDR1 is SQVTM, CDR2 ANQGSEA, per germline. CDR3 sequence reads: CSVEASGLAGDLYNEQFF. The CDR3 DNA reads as TGCAGCGTTGAAGCCTCGGGACTAGCGGGGGATCTCTACAATGAGCAGTTCTTC.

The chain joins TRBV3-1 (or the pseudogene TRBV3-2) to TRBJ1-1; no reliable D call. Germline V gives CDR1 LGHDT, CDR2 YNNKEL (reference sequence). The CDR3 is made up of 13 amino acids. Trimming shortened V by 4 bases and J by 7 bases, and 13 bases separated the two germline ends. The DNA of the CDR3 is TGTGCCAGCAGCCCTTCGGGTCTCTTTGAAGCTTTCTTT. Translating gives CASSPSGLFEAFF.

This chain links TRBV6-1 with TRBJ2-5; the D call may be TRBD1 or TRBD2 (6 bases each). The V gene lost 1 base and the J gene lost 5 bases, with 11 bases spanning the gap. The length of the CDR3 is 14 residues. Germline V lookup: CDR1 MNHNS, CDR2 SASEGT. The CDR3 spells CASSEVGGRETQYF. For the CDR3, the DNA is TGTGCCAGCAGTGAAGTTGGGGGGCGGGAGACCCAGTACTTC.

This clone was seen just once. CDR3 sequence (DNA): TGTGCCAGCAGCCCCCAGGGAACAGCTGGCTACACCTTC. Encoded protein: CASSPQGTAGYTF. The V gene is TRBV3-1 (or the pseudogene TRBV3-2), the J gene TRBJ1-2; maybe TRBD1 (5 bases). Germline V gene data show CDR1 as LGHDT and CDR2 as YNNKEL (reference sequence). The V end lost 4 bases, the J end lost 7 bases, and 13 bases lay between the germline ends. There are 13 residues in the CDR3.

CDR3 nucleotides: TGTGCCAGCAGCCCCCGGACAGGGGTGAACACTGAAGCTTTCTTT. It specifies CASSPRTGVNTEAFF. This chain uses TRBV9 with TRBJ1-1; TRBD1 matches 9 bases. This CDR3 has 15 amino acids. With V trimmed by 4 bases and J by 0 bases, 4 bases remained unmatched. The germline V gene encodes CDR1 SGDLS and CDR2 YYNGEE.

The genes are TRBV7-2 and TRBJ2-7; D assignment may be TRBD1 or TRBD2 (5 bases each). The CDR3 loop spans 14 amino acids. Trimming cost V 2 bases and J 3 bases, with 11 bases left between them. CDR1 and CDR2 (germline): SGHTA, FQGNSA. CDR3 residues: CASSLLGTNYEQYF. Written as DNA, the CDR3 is TGTGCCAGCAGCTTACTCGGGACGAACTACGAGCAGTACTTC.

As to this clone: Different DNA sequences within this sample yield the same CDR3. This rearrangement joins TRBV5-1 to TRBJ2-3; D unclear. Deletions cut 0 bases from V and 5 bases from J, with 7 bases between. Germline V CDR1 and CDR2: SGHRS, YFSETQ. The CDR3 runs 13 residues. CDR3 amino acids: CASSLAPGDTQYF. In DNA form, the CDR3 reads TGCGCCAGCAGCTTGGCCCCAGGAGATACGCAGTATTTT. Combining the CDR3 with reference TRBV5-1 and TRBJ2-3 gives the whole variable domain KAGVTQTPRYLIKTRGQQVTLSCSPISGHRSVSWYQQTPGQGLQFLFEYFSETQRNKGNFPGRFSGRQFSNSRSEMNVSTLELGDSALYLCASSLAPGDTQYFGPGTRLTVL.

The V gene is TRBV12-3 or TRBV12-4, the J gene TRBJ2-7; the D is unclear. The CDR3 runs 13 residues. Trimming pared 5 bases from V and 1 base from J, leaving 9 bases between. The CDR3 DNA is TGTGCCAGCAGTGTTAGGTATTCCTACGAGCAGTACTTC. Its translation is CASSVRYSYEQYF.

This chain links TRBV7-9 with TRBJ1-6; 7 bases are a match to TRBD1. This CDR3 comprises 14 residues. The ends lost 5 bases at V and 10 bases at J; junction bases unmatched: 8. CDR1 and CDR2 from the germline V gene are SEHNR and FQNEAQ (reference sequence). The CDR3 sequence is CASSRTGSLSPLHF. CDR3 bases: TGTGCCAGCAGCCGGACAGGCTCCCTATCACCCCTCCACTTT.

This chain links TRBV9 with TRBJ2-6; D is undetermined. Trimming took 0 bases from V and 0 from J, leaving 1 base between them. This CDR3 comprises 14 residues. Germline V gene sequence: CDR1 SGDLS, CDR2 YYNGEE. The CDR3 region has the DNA TGTGCCAGCAGCGTAGGCTCTGGGGCCAACGTCCTGACTTTC. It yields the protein CASSVGSGANVLTF.

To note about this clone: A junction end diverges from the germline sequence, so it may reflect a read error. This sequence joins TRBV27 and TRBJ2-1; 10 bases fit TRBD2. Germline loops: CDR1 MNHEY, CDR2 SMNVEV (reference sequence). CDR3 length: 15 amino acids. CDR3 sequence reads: CARRSQRGGVNEQFF. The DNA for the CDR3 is TGTGCCCGCAGATCCCAGCGGGGGGGGGTTAATGAGCAGTTCTTC.

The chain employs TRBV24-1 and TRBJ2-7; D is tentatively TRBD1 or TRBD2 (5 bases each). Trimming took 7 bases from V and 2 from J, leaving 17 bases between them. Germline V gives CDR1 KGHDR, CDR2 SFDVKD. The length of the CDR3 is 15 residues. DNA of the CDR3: TGTGCCACCAGCCCGAGAGGGCAGGGAACCTACGAGCAGTACTTC. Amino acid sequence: CATSPRGQGTYEQYF.

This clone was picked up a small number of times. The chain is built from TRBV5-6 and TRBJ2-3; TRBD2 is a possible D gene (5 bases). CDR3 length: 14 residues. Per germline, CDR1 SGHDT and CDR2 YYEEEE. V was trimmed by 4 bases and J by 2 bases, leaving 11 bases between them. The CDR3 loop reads CASSDTRNTDTQYF. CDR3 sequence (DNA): TGTGCCAGCAGCGACACTAGAAACACAGATACGCAGTATTTT.

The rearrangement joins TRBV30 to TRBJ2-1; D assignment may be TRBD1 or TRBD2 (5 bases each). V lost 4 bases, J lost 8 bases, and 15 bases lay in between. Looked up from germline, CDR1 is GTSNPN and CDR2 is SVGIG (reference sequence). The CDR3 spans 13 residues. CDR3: CAWTSVGVDEQFF. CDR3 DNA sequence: TGTGCCTGGACGTCGGTGGGGGTCGATGAGCAGTTCTTC.